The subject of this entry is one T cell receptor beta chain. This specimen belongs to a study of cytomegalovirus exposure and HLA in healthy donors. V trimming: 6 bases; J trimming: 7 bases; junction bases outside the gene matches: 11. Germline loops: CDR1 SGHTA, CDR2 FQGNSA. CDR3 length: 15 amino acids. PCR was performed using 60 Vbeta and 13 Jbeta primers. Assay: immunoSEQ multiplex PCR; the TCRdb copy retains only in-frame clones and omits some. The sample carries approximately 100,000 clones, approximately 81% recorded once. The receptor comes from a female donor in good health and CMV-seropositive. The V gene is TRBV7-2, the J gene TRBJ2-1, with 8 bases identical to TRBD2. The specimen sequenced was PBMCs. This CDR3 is CASSPSGPSANEQFF. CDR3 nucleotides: TGTGCCAGCAGTCCTAGCGGGCCTTCGGCAAATGAGCAGTTCTTC.